This T cell receptor beta chain stems from a study of cytomegalovirus exposure and HLA in healthy donors. CDR3 size: 15 residues. Germline CDR1 reads SGHTA; CDR2 reads FQGNSA. The J segment lost 4 bases and the V segment lost 5 bases, leaving 7 bases of the junction unmatched. The PCR was carried out with 60 Vbeta primers and 13 Jbeta primers. Some clones are missing from TCRdb's copy, which holds only in-frame ones; the method was immunoSEQ multiplex PCR. The table records 75,000 to 90,000 clones, around 85% of them present only once. This clone was recorded once. This clonotype was obtained from a man aged 35-49 years in good health and CMV-seropositive. This chain links TRBV7-2 with TRBJ2-1; 8 nucleotides match TRBD2. Sequencing was carried out using PBMCs. The CDR3 DNA reads as TGTGCCAGCAGCCAGCGGGTAGCGGGGTACAATGAGCAGTTCTTC. Protein product: CASSQRVAGYNEQFF.